The next 8 T cell receptor beta chains were all read from a single sample in a study of Graves' ophthalmopathy and Graves' hyperthyroidism. Researchers took RNA transcripts and amplified TCR beta CDR3 regions from them. RT-PCR with HTBI primers came first, then second-round multiplex PCR. TCRdb reprocessed the multiplex PCR reads via MiXCR and lists one record per CDR3 protein. The sample carries some 350,000 distinct CDR3 sequences, 15% to 20% recorded once. The material sequenced was peripheral blood. The source is an adult woman with stable Graves' hyperthyroidism.

This clonotype was observed many times. The chain carries TRBV6-5 and TRBJ2-5, with a possible D match to TRBD1 (5 bases). The CDR3 contains 13 residues. Germline CDR1 and CDR2: MNHEY and SVGAGI. V was pared by 7 bases and J by 1 base, with 10 bases between. The CDR3 region is CASKIQVQETQYF. The CDR3 DNA follows: TGTGCCAGCAAGATACAGGTCCAAGAGACCCAGTACTTC.

This clonotype was seen many times. The V gene is TRBV5-1, the J gene TRBJ2-5; TRBD1 is a possible D gene (6 bases). The germline V and J ends were trimmed by 3 bases and 5 bases, with 17 bases remaining between them. This CDR3 is built from 15 residues. Germline V CDR1 and CDR2: SGHRS, YFSETQ. The CDR3 region has the DNA TGCGCCAGCAGCTCGACCGGGACAACAGGGGAGACCCAGTACTTC. Translation gives CASSSTGTTGETQYF.

In this sample, this clonotype turned up many times. The V and J genes are TRBV5-1 and TRBJ2-7; the match to TRBD1 covers 12 bases. Germline V gene data show CDR1 as SGHRS and CDR2 as YFSETQ. J was trimmed by 0 bases and V by 1 base; bases with no gene match: 2. This CDR3 has 16 amino acids. The CDR3 sequence: CASSLTGQGASYEQYF. CDR3 sequence (DNA): TGCGCCAGCAGCTTGACGGGACAGGGGGCCTCCTACGAGCAGTACTTC.

This clonotype was detected a few times. The chain has TRBV5-1 and TRBJ2-3, with 7 bases fitting TRBD1. The trim removed 2 bases at V and 2 bases at J, leaving 2 bases unmatched. Looked up from germline, CDR1 is SGHRS and CDR2 is YFSETQ. The CDR3 is 14 residues long. In DNA, the CDR3 is TGCGCCAGCAGCTTCGGGACAGCCACAGATACGCAGTATTTT. Its protein product is CASSFGTATDTQYF. The variable domain in full, with the rest retrieved from reference TRBV5-1 and TRBJ2-3, is KAGVTQTPRYLIKTRGQQVTLSCSPISGHRSVSWYQQTPGQGLQFLFEYFSETQRNKGNFPGRFSGRQFSNSRSEMNVSTLELGDSALYLCASSFGTATDTQYFGPGTRLTVL.

This clonotype was recorded at least ten times. DNA of the CDR3: TGTGCCAGCAGTTACCAGGGTCCTCACGAGCAGTACTTC. Protein sequence: CASSYQGPHEQYF. The chain uses TRBV6-5 and TRBJ2-7; TRBD1 is a possible D gene (5 bases). This CDR3 spans 13 amino acids. Trimming removed 2 bases at V and 5 bases at J, with 10 bases between. Germline CDR1 reads MNHEY; CDR2 reads SVGAGI.

There are many counts of this clonotype. The chain's CDR3 is CASSSRTGGNTEAFF. DNA for the CDR3: TGTGCCAGCAGCTCCAGGACAGGGGGTAACACTGAAGCTTTCTTT. The V and J genes are TRBV7-2 and TRBJ1-1; 10 bases are shared with TRBD1. Germline V gives CDR1 SGHTA, CDR2 FQGNSA. The CDR3 sequence is 15 residues long. The V segment lost 4 bases and the J segment 2 bases; nucleotides outside the gene matches: 4.

Many counts were recorded for this clonotype. The rearrangement joins TRBV11-2 to TRBJ2-7; TRBD2 agrees at 9 bases. Germline V CDR1 and CDR2: SGHAT, FQNNGV. This CDR3 has 13 residues. The V gene end was trimmed by 6 bases and the J gene end by 3 bases; junction bases not matched to a gene: 3. CDR3 region: CASRAGGGYEQYF. The CDR3 bases are TGTGCCAGCAGGGCGGGAGGGGGCTACGAGCAGTACTTC.

This clonotype was recorded many times. The J gene is TRBJ1-6, the V gene TRBV6-1; D ambiguous. Germline V gene sequence: CDR1 MNHNS, CDR2 SASEGT. V was trimmed by 2 bases and J by 7 bases, leaving 12 bases between them. This CDR3 contains 15 residues. Written as DNA, the CDR3 is TGTGCCAGCAGTGAATATTTACAAGTAAATTCACCCCTCCACTTT. Translating it yields CASSEYLQVNSPLHF.